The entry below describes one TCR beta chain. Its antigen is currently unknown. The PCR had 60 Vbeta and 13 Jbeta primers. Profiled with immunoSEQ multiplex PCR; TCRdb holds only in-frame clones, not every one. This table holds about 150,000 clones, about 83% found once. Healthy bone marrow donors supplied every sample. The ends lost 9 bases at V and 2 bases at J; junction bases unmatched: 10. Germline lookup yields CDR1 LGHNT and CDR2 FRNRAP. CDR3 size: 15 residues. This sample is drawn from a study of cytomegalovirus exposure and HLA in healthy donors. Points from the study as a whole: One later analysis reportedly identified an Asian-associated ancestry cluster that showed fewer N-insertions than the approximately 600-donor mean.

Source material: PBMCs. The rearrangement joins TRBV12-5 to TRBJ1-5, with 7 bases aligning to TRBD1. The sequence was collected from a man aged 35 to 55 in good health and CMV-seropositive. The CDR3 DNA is TGTGCTAGCCGCGAGTGGGGACAGCGCAATCAGCCCCAGCATTTT. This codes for CASREWGQRNQPQHF.